Listed here are 30 T cell receptor beta chains from one sample, sequenced in a study of molecular identifiers for immune sequencing clone quantification. TCRdb re-analysed the PCR reads in MiXCR, keeping a single row per CDR3 protein. This sample has about 300,000 distinct CDR3 sequences, with over 20% found just once. Sequenced: naive CD8+ T cells from blood, with Jurkat cell RNA spiked in. Subset in this sample: FACS-sorted CD8+CD4-CCR7+CD45RA+ naive T cells. These receptors came from a human donor in good health. Some libraries in this study had Jurkat cell RNA spiked in.

As regards this clonotype: This may come from a read error, since a much larger clone is one base off. The chain has TRBV20-1 and TRBJ2-7; D remains unclear. Germline values: CDR1 DFQATT, CDR2 SNEGSKA (reference sequence). This CDR3 is 13 amino acids long. In DNA form, the CDR3 reads TGCAGTGCTAGGGCTGTCGGGTCCTACGAGCGGTACTTC. Amino acids: CSARAVGSYERYF.

The chain employs TRBV12-3 or TRBV12-4 and TRBJ1-2; 9 bases agree with TRBD1. Trimming at V came to 6 bases and at J to 7 bases, leaving 12 bases not matched to a gene. This CDR3 is 15 amino acids long. The CDR3 region is CASSSAGTGRPGYTF. DNA of the CDR3: TGTGCCAGCAGCTCCGCCGGGACAGGGCGTCCTGGCTACACCTTC.

This clonotype was counted at least ten times. V and J are TRBV13 and TRBJ2-5, with D perhaps given as TRBD1 or TRBD2 (6 bases each). V was pared by 5 bases and J by 0 bases, with 16 bases between. The CDR3 contains 16 residues. The germline V gene has CDR1 PRHDT and CDR2 FYEKMQ (reference sequence). CDR3: CASSPRRGENQETQYF. The CDR3 coding sequence is TGTGCCAGCAGCCCCCGGAGGGGGGAGAACCAAGAGACCCAGTACTTC.

This clonotype has a count of ten or more. The chain has TRBV7-9 and TRBJ1-5, with D unclear. Germline V gene lookup returns CDR1 SEHNR and CDR2 FQNEAQ (reference sequence). Trimming removed 4 bases at V and 4 bases at J, with 5 bases between. The CDR3 runs to 12 residues. The DNA of the CDR3 is TGTGCCAGCAGCTCCCCAAATCAGCCCCAGCATTTT. As protein: CASSSPNQPQHF. The complete variable domain, with remaining parts taken from reference TRBV7-9 and TRBJ1-5, reads DTGVSQNPRHKITKRGQNVTFRCDPISEHNRLYWYRQTLGQGPEFLTYFQNEAQLEKSRLLSDRFSAERPKGSFSTLEIQRTEQGDSAMYLCASSSPNQPQHFGDGTRLSIL.

This clonotype occurred a few times. V is TRBV7-9 and J is TRBJ2-7, with 8 bases aligning to TRBD1. Germline loops: CDR1 SEHNR, CDR2 FQNEAQ (reference sequence). This CDR3 is built from 14 residues. Losses at the gene ends were 5 bases for V and 5 bases for J; bases not matched to a gene: 8. The CDR3 DNA reads TGTGCCAGCAGCACTGTTACAGGGGGAGACGAGCAGTACTTC. It specifies CASSTVTGGDEQYF.

This clonotype was counted a few times. The chain is built from TRBV19 and TRBJ1-1; D ambiguous. V was pared by 2 bases and J by 0 bases, with 7 bases between. CDR1 and CDR2 (germline): LNHDA, SQIVND (reference sequence). CDR3 size: 14 residues. In DNA form, the CDR3 reads TGTGCCAGTAGTATAACAGTGTTGAACACTGAAGCTTTCTTT. This sequence encodes CASSITVLNTEAFF. The variable domain in full, with the rest retrieved from reference TRBV19 and TRBJ1-1, is DGGITQSPKYLFRKEGQNVTLSCEQNLNHDAMYWYRQDPGQGLRLIYYSQIVNDFQKGDIAEGYSVSREKKESFPLTVTSAQKNPTAFYLCASSITVLNTEAFFGQGTRLTVV.

This clonotype showed up many times. V gene TRBV7-8 combines with J gene TRBJ2-7; 9 positions match TRBD1. Losses at the gene ends were 8 bases for V and 3 bases for J; bases not matched to a gene: 11. This CDR3 has 15 amino acids. The germline V gene encodes CDR1 SGHVS and CDR2 FQNEAQ. The CDR3 loop reads CASGPRDRVDYEQYF. CDR3 coding DNA: TGTGCCAGCGGCCCGCGGGACAGGGTAGACTACGAGCAGTACTTC.

This clonotype came up many times. The CDR3 DNA reads as TGTGCCAGCAGTGAGTACTCCTACGAGCAGTACTTC. It codes for CASSEYSYEQYF. The rearrangement links TRBV6-1 to TRBJ2-7, with D unresolved. This CDR3 is built from 12 residues. Trimming stripped 3 bases from V and 0 bases from J, with 3 bases between. CDR1 MNHNS and CDR2 SASEGT come from the germline V gene.

This clonotype was seen many times. This chain connects TRBV7-9 to TRBJ2-1, with a possible D match to TRBD1 (6 bases). The CDR3 is 13 residues long. V was clipped by 5 bases and J by 4 bases, with 9 bases between them. Germline CDR1 and CDR2: SEHNR and FQNEAQ (reference sequence). CDR3 protein: CASSVGAYNEQFF. Written as DNA, the CDR3 is TGTGCCAGCAGCGTGGGGGCGTACAATGAGCAGTTCTTC.

Points on this clonotype: This may come from a read error, since a much larger clone is one base off. This chain connects TRBV24-1 to TRBJ1-5; D perhaps matches TRBD1 (6 bases). CDR3 size: 14 residues. Germline assignment: CDR1 KGHDR and CDR2 SFDVKD. CDR3 protein: CATLVDRINQLQHF. CDR3 DNA: TGTGCCACCCTCGTAGACAGGATCAATCAGCTCCAGCATTTT.

In this sample, this clonotype turned up a few times. This may stem from a read error, because a much larger clone lies one nucleotide away. The chain combines TRBV4-3 with TRBJ2-6; tentative D call: TRBD1 (5 bases). The germline gives CDR1 LGHNA, CDR2 YSLEER. The CDR3 spans 16 residues. CDR3 coding DNA: TGCGCCAGCAGCCAAGATCGAGGACGTGGGGCCGACGTCCTGACTTTC. Its translation is CASSQDRGRGADVLTF.

This clonotype was seen at least ten times. V usage is TRBV28 and J usage is TRBJ2-5; maybe TRBD2 (7 bases). Trimming stripped 1 base from V and 4 bases from J, with 13 bases between. The germline V gene has CDR1 MDHEN and CDR2 SYDVKM. This CDR3 has 15 amino acids. As DNA, the CDR3 is TGTGCCAGCAGTTTATTCCGGGGGGCCATAGAGACCCAGTACTTC. Residues: CASSLFRGAIETQYF.

This clonotype was counted ten times or more. CDR3 nucleotides: TGTGCCAGCAGTGGACTCGAGGGCCCGGGGTTCTACGAGCAGTACTTC. It yields the protein CASSGLEGPGFYEQYF. The rearrangement joins TRBV2 to TRBJ2-7; D might be TRBD2 (5 bases). Trimming cost V 4 bases and J 3 bases, with 19 bases left between them. CDR3 length: 16 amino acids. The germline V gene has CDR1 SNHLY and CDR2 FYNNEI.

This clonotype was counted at least ten times. This rearrangement joins TRBV4-2 to TRBJ2-7; D tentatively fits TRBD1 or TRBD2 (6 bases each). CDR1 is LGHNA and CDR2 is YNFKEQ in the germline V gene. The CDR3 length is 15 residues. V was cut by 1 base and J by 3 bases, with 13 bases left in between. Here the CDR3 reads CASSQGRGAGYEQYF. CDR3 DNA: TGTGCCAGCAGCCAAGGAAGGGGGGCGGGCTACGAGCAGTACTTC.

This clonotype was detected a few times. A read error may be the cause here, since a much bigger clone is one base away. This chain uses TRBV5-6 with TRBJ2-7; 7 bases agree with TRBD1. V lost 7 bases and J lost 0; bases outside the gene matches: 4. CDR1 is SGHDT and CDR2 is YYEEEE in the germline V gene. The CDR3 has 13 amino acids. The CDR3 sequence is CASGWDSSYEQYF. DNA for the CDR3: TGTGCCAGCGGCTGGGACAGCTCCTACGAGCAGTACTTC.

CDR3 bases: TGTGCCAGCAGCTTAGGGCGGGGGGATGAGTACTTC. This translates into CASSLGRGDEYF. The V call is TRBV7-9, the J call TRBJ2-7, with 8 bases that match TRBD2. With V trimmed by 1 base and J by 11 bases, 4 bases remained unmatched. The CDR3 has 12 amino acids. Germline V gene data show CDR1 as SEHNR and CDR2 as FQNEAQ (reference sequence).

V and J are TRBV27 and TRBJ2-4; 10 bases match TRBD2. The CDR3 is made up of 16 amino acids. The germline gives CDR1 MNHEY, CDR2 SMNVEV (reference sequence). After removal of 3 bases from V and 8 bases from J, the junction contained 10 bases not matched to a gene. The CDR3 DNA follows: TGTGCCAGCAGTTTGATAGCGGGAGGCCCGGAAGACATTCAGTACTTC. This encodes CASSLIAGGPEDIQYF.

Details on this clonotype: Being one base from a much bigger clone, this may be a read error. Here the CDR3 omits its conserved ending phenylalanine or tryptophan, so a read error is the likely source. This chain joins TRBV6-2 or TRBV6-3 and TRBJ1-3, with no clear D. The CDR3 is 15 amino acids. Germline-derived CDR1 and CDR2 are MNHEY and SVGEGT. Trimming cost V 5 bases and J 0 bases, with 11 bases left between them. This CDR3 reads CASSIGRFSGNTIYL. CDR3 DNA sequence: TGTGCCAGCAGTATCGGACGGTTCTCTGGAAACACCATATATCTT.

This rearrangement joins TRBV27 to TRBJ2-3, with TRBD1 as a possible D gene (5 bases). The CDR3 has 15 residues. Germline CDR1 and CDR2: MNHEY and SMNVEV (reference sequence). V gave up 8 bases and J gave up 3 bases, with 18 bases separating them. CDR3 in amino acids: CASSRLPPGTDTQYF. Written as DNA, the CDR3 is TGTGCCAGCTCAAGACTGCCCCCAGGGACAGATACGCAGTATTTT.

As concerns this clonotype: A clone one base away is much larger, so this may be a read error. The genes are TRBV27 and TRBJ1-1; TRBD1 is a possible D gene (6 bases). In germline, CDR1 is MNHEY, CDR2 SMNVEV (reference sequence). The CDR3 runs to 15 residues. Trimming shortened V by 8 bases and J by 5 bases, and 21 bases separated the two germline ends. The CDR3 loop is CASRQGGGRKTEAFF. CDR3 DNA sequence: TGTGCCAGCCGTCAAGGAGGGGGACGGAAGACTGAAGCTTTCTTT.

In regard to this clonotype: A much larger clonotype is one base distant, so this may be a read error. The chain couples TRBV9 to TRBJ2-5; possibly TRBD1 or TRBD2 for D (5 bases each). The CDR3 is made up of 18 amino acids. Germline values: CDR1 SGDLS, CDR2 YYNGEE. The CDR3 DNA reads as TGTGCCAGCAGCGTAGGGGGGTCGAGTGGGAGCGGCGAAGAGACCCGGTACTTC. Translation: CASSVGGSSGSGEETRYF.

V usage is TRBV3-1 and J usage is TRBJ2-3; 9 bases fit TRBD2. With 4 bases clipped from V and 2 bases from J, the junction kept 10 bases outside the gene matches. From germline, CDR1 is LGHDT and CDR2 YNNKEL (reference sequence). The CDR3 has 17 residues. The CDR3 DNA sequence: TGTGCCAGCAGCCCGCTTGGGGAGCGGGGGGCCACAGATACGCAGTATTTT. It specifies CASSPLGERGATDTQYF.

The table lists this clonotype with many counts. V and J are TRBV9 and TRBJ2-3; D is unclear. The CDR3 loop spans 13 amino acids. V was cut by 4 bases and J by 3 bases, with 9 bases left in between. Germline V lookup: CDR1 SGDLS, CDR2 YYNGEE. The CDR3, as DNA: TGTGCCAGCAGCTTGGGTTGGACAGATACGCAGTATTTT. Protein: CASSLGWTDTQYF.

This rearrangement joins TRBV20-1 to TRBJ2-7, with D possibly matching TRBD1 (6 bases). Looked up from germline, CDR1 is DFQATT and CDR2 is SNEGSKA (reference sequence). The CDR3 covers 14 residues. The V gene lost 0 bases and the J gene lost 4 bases, with 13 bases spanning the gap. CDR3 region: CSARENRVGYEQYF. CDR3 DNA sequence: TGCAGTGCTAGAGAAAACAGGGTTGGGTACGAGCAGTACTTC.

This clonotype was picked up many times. The DNA of the CDR3 is TGTGCCAGCAGATTACTAGCGAACTCTAATGAGCAGTTCTTC. Translating gives CASRLLANSNEQFF. The genes are TRBV6-5 and TRBJ2-1; 7 nucleotides align to TRBD2. This CDR3 has 14 amino acids. Germline assignment: CDR1 MNHEY and CDR2 SVGAGI. J lost 7 bases, V lost 6 bases, and 9 bases had no gene match.

This clonotype was seen ten or more times. V usage is TRBV29-1 and J usage is TRBJ1-4; D gene uncertain. The CDR3 is made up of 11 amino acids. Germline CDR1 SQVTM, CDR2 ANQGSEA. The V end was cut by 1 base, the J end by 15 bases, with 12 bases between. CDR3 sequence (DNA): TGCAGCGTTGAAGGACCCGACTTCGTGTTTTTT. It yields the protein CSVEGPDFVFF.

The chain is built from TRBV6-2 or TRBV6-3 and TRBJ2-7, with TRBD1 identical over 8 bases. CDR1 MNHEY and CDR2 SVGEGT come from the germline V gene. The CDR3 sequence is 13 residues long. With 2 bases clipped from V and 5 bases from J, the junction kept 2 bases outside the gene matches. The CDR3 loop is CASSYAGGHEQYF. As DNA, the CDR3 is TGTGCCAGCAGTTACGCAGGGGGCCACGAGCAGTACTTC.

This clonotype was detected ten times or more. The rearrangement joins TRBV5-5 to TRBJ1-1; a possible D gene is TRBD1 (6 bases). Germline V gene data show CDR1 as SGHKS and CDR2 as YYEKEE (reference sequence). Between the trimmed V and J ends, which lost 9 bases and 0 bases, there was a span of 18 bases. CDR3 length equals 15 residues. CDR3 region: CATHGGLLLNTEAFF. The CDR3 nucleotides read TGTGCCACCCATGGGGGGCTCCTCCTGAACACTGAAGCTTTCTTT. Combining the CDR3 with reference TRBV5-5 and TRBJ1-1 gives the whole variable domain DAGVTQSPTHLIKTRGQQVTLRCSPISGHKSVSWYQQVLGQGPQFIFQYYEKEERGRGNFPDRFSARQFPNYSSELNVNALLLGDSALYLCATHGGLLLNTEAFFGQGTRLTVV.

This clonotype was found a few times. A read error is possible here, since a much larger clone lies one base away. The gene calls are TRBV6-2 or TRBV6-3 and TRBJ1-5; D is uncertain. V gave up 2 bases and J gave up 6 bases, with 8 bases separating them. From germline, CDR1 is MNHEY and CDR2 SVGEGT. This CDR3 region has 13 residues. In nucleotides, the CDR3 is TGTGCCAGCAGTTACCCGATCGCTCAGCCCCAGCATTTT. Its translation: CASSYPIAQPQHF.

V is TRBV12-3 or TRBV12-4 and J is TRBJ2-5; D not resolved. Trimming cost V 7 bases and J 2 bases, with 17 bases left between them. This CDR3 is built from 15 residues. Written as DNA, the CDR3 is TGTGCCAGCAAAATGACACCGAGGCGGCAAGAGACCCAGTACTTC. As protein: CASKMTPRRQETQYF.